This record looks at one T cell receptor beta chain sequence and its context. TCRB CDR3 was amplified from 2 ug genomic DNA or less. Produced via immunoSEQ multiplex PCR; TCRdb's table is partial and in-frame only. The repertoire holds 71,000 or so clones, with 81% as singletons. The data derive from a study of glioma-infiltrating T cells after dendritic cell vaccination. Across the whole study: Glioblastoma patients came from Phase I and II dendritic cell vaccination trials.

Only patients with spare fresh-frozen tumor and over two years of follow-up were included. Trimming removed 0 bases from V and 4 bases from J; junction bases left unmatched: 7. Looked up from germline, CDR1 is KGHSH and CDR2 is LQKENI. This CDR3 contains 16 residues. Sequencing used blood, obtained before dendritic cell vaccination. The TCR sequence derives from a human donor with glioblastoma. The chain couples TRBV18 to TRBJ1-2; TRBD1 matches 8 bases. The chain's CDR3 is CASSPPGFRGLYGYTF. The CDR3 region has the DNA TGTGCCAGCTCACCACCGGGGTTCAGGGGGCTCTATGGCTACACCTTC.